One and the same sample provided the 22 T cell receptor beta chains below, sequenced in a study of blood T cell repertoires in COVID-19. TCRdb's table, derived via immunoSEQ multiplex PCR, lists solely in-frame clones and lacks some. The data show fewer than 200,000 clones, over 75% seen once. Sequencing input: peripheral blood. The receptors derive from a man aged 60 to 75 who had recovered from COVID-19.

The J gene is TRBJ2-6, the V gene TRBV18; D not certain. The CDR3 length is 14 residues. V was trimmed by 8 bases and J by 0 bases, leaving 8 bases between them. Germline CDR1 KGHSH, CDR2 LQKENI. CDR3 protein: CASTGGSGANVLTF. DNA of the CDR3: TGTGCCAGCACCGGTGGCTCTGGGGCCAACGTCCTGACTTTC.

In its sample, this clone was seen once. This rearrangement joins TRBV7-5 to TRBJ1-2; TRBD1 was called by the table and not checked on the DNA. TRBV7-5 is listed as a pseudogene. CDR3 length: 14 amino acids. The CDR3 reads CARSTWTPPGGYTF. CDR3 coding DNA: TGTGCCAGAAGCACATGGACACCTCCCGGGGGCTACACCTTC.

With respect to this clone: A junction boundary mismatches the germline segment, possibly from a read error. Other DNA sequences in this specimen translate into the identical CDR3. This chain connects TRBV24-1 to TRBJ2-7, with TRBD1 as a possible D gene (6 bases). The V gene's germline CDR1 is KGHDR and CDR2 SFDVKD. The CDR3 loop spans 15 amino acids. CDR3 coding DNA: TGCGCCACCAGTGATTCCACAGGGAGCTCCTACGAGCAGTACTTC. It codes for CATSDSTGSSYEQYF.

The chain employs TRBV5-1 and TRBJ1-1; 11 nucleotides align to TRBD1. V lost 2 bases, J lost 4 bases, and 4 bases stayed unmatched. This CDR3 contains 15 residues. Germline V gives CDR1 SGHRS, CDR2 YFSETQ. The CDR3 protein is CASSFTGTGGTEAFF. CDR3 nucleotide sequence: TGCGCCAGCAGCTTCACCGGGACAGGGGGCACTGAAGCTTTCTTT.

Details on this clone: The junction does not match germline at one end; this may be a read error. The rearrangement links TRBV7-7 to TRBJ2-3; TRBD2 aligns across 7 bases. This CDR3 comprises 14 residues. Germline lookup yields CDR1 SSHAT and CDR2 FNYEAQ (reference sequence). Here the CDR3 reads CASSLRGSTDTQYF. CDR3 coding DNA: TGTGCTAGCAGCTTGCGGGGGAGCACAGATACGCAGTATTTT.

This chain joins TRBV5-1 and TRBJ1-2; D may be TRBD1 (5 bases). Trimming removed 3 bases at V and 8 bases at J, with 23 bases between. The germline V gene has CDR1 SGHRS and CDR2 YFSETQ. The CDR3 is made up of 16 amino acids. This chain's CDR3 is CASSSPGDRAFGGYTF. The CDR3, as DNA: TGCGCCAGCAGCTCCCCTGGCGACAGAGCCTTTGGGGGCTACACCTTC.

The chain links TRBV9 to TRBJ1-1, with D perhaps matching TRBD1 (5 bases). The germline V and J ends were trimmed by 0 bases and 4 bases, with 10 bases remaining between them. The CDR3 has 14 amino acids. From germline, CDR1 is SGDLS and CDR2 YYNGEE. This CDR3 is CASSVEGLSTEAFF. In nucleotides, the CDR3 is TGTGCCAGCAGCGTAGAGGGGCTGAGCACTGAAGCTTTCTTT.

V usage is TRBV7-2 and J usage is TRBJ1-1; 10 bases agree with TRBD1. This CDR3 has 16 residues. Germline values: CDR1 SGHTA, CDR2 FQGNSA. J lost 0 bases, V lost 3 bases, and 4 bases had no gene match. The CDR3 region has the DNA TGTGCCAGCAGCTTGGACAGGGGGGCGATGAACACTGAAGCTTTCTTT. Residues: CASSLDRGAMNTEAFF.

V usage is TRBV7-3 and J usage is TRBJ2-7; TRBD1 aligns across 7 bases. The length of the CDR3 is 15 residues. V gave up 1 base and J gave up 1 base; unmatched junction bases: 4. CDR1 and CDR2 (germline): SGHTA, FQGTGA. CDR3 nucleotides: TGTGCCAGCAGCTTAAGAGGGGGCCCTTCCTACGAGCAGTACTTC. The encoded protein is CASSLRGGPSYEQYF. The entire variable domain, with the rest obtained from reference TRBV7-3 and TRBJ2-7, is as follows: GAGVSQTPSNKVTEKGKYVELRCDPISGHTALYWYRQSLGQGPEFLIYFQGTGAADDSGLPNDRFFAVRPEGSVSTLKIQRTERGDSAVYLCASSLRGGPSYEQYFGPGTRLTVT.

The CDR3 reads CASSKVGQGKETQYF. CDR3 DNA sequence: TGTGCCAGTAGTAAGGTGGGACAGGGGAAGGAGACCCAGTACTTC. V is TRBV19 and J is TRBJ2-5, with TRBD1 matching over 10 bases. Germline-derived CDR1 and CDR2 are LNHDA and SQIVND (reference sequence). The J segment lost 5 bases and the V segment lost 4 bases, leaving 7 bases of the junction unmatched. CDR3 size: 15 residues.

The rearrangement links TRBV15 to TRBJ2-5; 10 nucleotides line up with TRBD1. Germline V lookup: CDR1 LNHNV, CDR2 YYDKDF (reference sequence). There are 17 residues in the CDR3. Trimming at V came to 1 base and at J to 5 bases, leaving 10 bases not matched to a gene. The CDR3 DNA sequence: TGTGCCACCAGCAGAGCCGCCGGGACAGGGGTTAGGGAGACCCAGTACTTC. Protein: CATSRAAGTGVRETQYF.

This clone was counted once. The genes are TRBV7-8 and TRBJ1-2; 12 positions match TRBD1. The CDR3 contains 15 residues. V lost 5 bases to trimming and J lost 3 bases; unmatched junction nucleotides: 4. In germline, CDR1 is SGHVS, CDR2 FQNEAQ. The CDR3 DNA sequence: TGTGCCAGCAGCCAGGGACAGGGGGCGGACTATGGCTACACCTTC. It translates to CASSQGQGADYGYTF. The variable domain in full, completed from reference TRBV7-8 and TRBJ1-2, reads GAGVSQSPRYKVAKRGQDVALRCDPISGHVSLFWYQQALGQGPEFLTYFQNEAQLDKSGLPSDRFFAERPEGSVSTLKIQRTQQEDSAVYLCASSQGQGADYGYTFGSGTRLTVV.

V gene TRBV5-4 combines with J gene TRBJ1-3, with TRBD1 matching 9 bases. Trimming removed 4 bases from V and 2 bases from J; junction bases left unmatched: 4. Germline V gene lookup returns CDR1 SGHNT and CDR2 YYREEE (reference sequence). This CDR3 comprises 15 residues. CDR3 region: CASSPGTGPGNTIYF. The CDR3 DNA follows: TGTGCCAGCAGCCCCGGGACAGGGCCTGGAAACACCATATATTTT.

The CDR3 nucleotides are TGTGCCAGTTCACCCCAGATGCACACCATATATTTT. It specifies CASSPQMHTIYF. V usage is TRBV2 and J usage is TRBJ1-3; no firm D call. The length of the CDR3 is 12 residues. CDR1 and CDR2 from the germline V gene are SNHLY and FYNNEI. Trimming left V 9 bases short and J 8 bases short, with 14 bases between.

The chain couples TRBV9 to TRBJ2-1; 10 nucleotides match TRBD2. Germline V gene lookup returns CDR1 SGDLS and CDR2 YYNGEE. This CDR3 is 15 amino acids long. With 4 bases clipped from V and 7 bases from J, the junction kept 8 bases outside the gene matches. In nucleotides, the CDR3 is TGTGCCAGCAGCCCAAGACTAGCGGGTCGGAATGAGCAGTTCTTC. Its protein product is CASSPRLAGRNEQFF.

This clone was seen a single time. The chain is built from TRBV28 and TRBJ2-7; possible D gene TRBD2, 5 bases. The germline V gene has CDR1 MDHEN and CDR2 SYDVKM. This CDR3 has 14 residues. V was pared by 3 bases and J by 3 bases, with 12 bases between. CDR3 amino acids: CASSFRGRVYEQYF. CDR3 in DNA: TGTGCCAGCAGTTTCCGGGGTAGAGTCTACGAGCAGTACTTC.

This chain links TRBV6-5 with TRBJ1-2, with D perhaps TRBD1 (5 bases). CDR3 size: 13 residues. Germline V CDR1 and CDR2: MNHEY, SVGAGI. V was cut by 1 base and J by 5 bases, with 8 bases left in between. The CDR3 nucleotides read TGTGCCAGCAGTTACTGGGGGGGGTATGGCTACACCTTC. Protein sequence: CASSYWGGYGYTF.

The rearrangement links TRBV12-2 to TRBJ1-1; the table's D call TRBD1 went unverified against the DNA. TRBV12-2 is shown as a pseudogene. The CDR3 loop spans 16 amino acids. The CDR3 loop reads CASRPGTGGLYTEAFF. CDR3 nucleotides: TGTGCAAGTCGCCCGGGGACAGGGGGTCTGTACACTGAAGCTTTCTTT.

The rearrangement uses TRBV9 and TRBJ1-4; the D gene is possibly TRBD1 (6 bases). The germline V gene has CDR1 SGDLS and CDR2 YYNGEE. The CDR3 is 13 amino acids. The V gene lost 0 bases and the J gene lost 8 bases, with 8 bases spanning the gap. The CDR3 reads CASSVGTGEKLFF. DNA of the CDR3: TGTGCCAGCAGCGTAGGTACAGGGGAAAAACTGTTTTTT.

The chain uses TRBV6-4 and TRBJ2-2; no reliable D call. Per the germline V gene, CDR1 is MRHNA and CDR2 is SNTAGT. V dropped 6 bases and J dropped 0 bases, with 5 bases sitting between them. The CDR3 extends over 13 amino acids. The chain's CDR3 is CASSQANTGELFF. CDR3 sequence (DNA): TGTGCCAGCAGCCAGGCGAACACCGGGGAGCTGTTTTTT.

The V and J genes are TRBV27 and TRBJ2-7; perhaps TRBD1 as D (5 bases). The CDR3 covers 12 residues. Germline CDR1 reads MNHEY; CDR2 reads SMNVEV (reference sequence). V shed 2 bases and J shed 6 bases, with 8 bases lying between them. CDR3 region: CASSLQGSEQYF. As DNA, the CDR3 is TGTGCCAGCAGTTTACAGGGATCCGAGCAGTACTTC.

The rearrangement links TRBV13 to TRBJ1-1, with D hard to call. Germline loops: CDR1 PRHDT, CDR2 FYEKMQ (reference sequence). The V end was cut by 3 bases, the J end by 1 base, with 6 bases between. The CDR3 is 13 residues long. The CDR3 loop is CASSFRGNTEAFF. The CDR3 region has the DNA TGTGCCAGCAGCTTTCGGGGGAACACTGAAGCTTTCTTT.